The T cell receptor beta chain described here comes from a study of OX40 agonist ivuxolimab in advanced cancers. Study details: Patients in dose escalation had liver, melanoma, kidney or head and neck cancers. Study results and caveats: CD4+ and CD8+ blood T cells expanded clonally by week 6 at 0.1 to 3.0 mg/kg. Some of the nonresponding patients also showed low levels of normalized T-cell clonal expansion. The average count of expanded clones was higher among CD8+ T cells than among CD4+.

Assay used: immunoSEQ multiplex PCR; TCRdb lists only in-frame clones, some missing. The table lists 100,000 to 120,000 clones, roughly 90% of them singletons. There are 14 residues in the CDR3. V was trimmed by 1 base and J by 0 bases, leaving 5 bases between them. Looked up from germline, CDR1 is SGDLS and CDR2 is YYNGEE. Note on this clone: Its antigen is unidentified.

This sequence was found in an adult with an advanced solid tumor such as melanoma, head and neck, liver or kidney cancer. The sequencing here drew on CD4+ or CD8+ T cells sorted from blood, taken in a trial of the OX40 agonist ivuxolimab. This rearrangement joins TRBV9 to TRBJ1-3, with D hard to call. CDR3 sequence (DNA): TGTGCCAGCAGCGTATCCAACTCTGGAAACACCATATATTTT. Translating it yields CASSVSNSGNTIYF.